These 20 T cell receptor beta chains came from one sample sequenced in a study of T cell repertoires in cytomegalovirus infection. TCRdb redid the calling of the reads with MiXCR, one entry per CDR3 protein. The data hold approximately 910,000 distinct CDR3 sequences, with about a third observed a single time. Their antigens remain unidentified. Sequenced material: cultured CD8+ T cells from PBMCs, taken from culture after CMV antigen stimulation. These receptors were obtained from a human donor in good health (CMV status not recorded). Some clones in this sample may be carry-over from other donors' samples.

The chain links TRBV5-6 to TRBJ2-7, with D possibly being TRBD1 or TRBD2 (5 bases each). V lost 4 bases and J lost 3, with 14 bases in between. The CDR3 runs 14 residues. CDR1 is SGHDT and CDR2 is YYEEEE in the germline V gene. The CDR3 DNA reads TGTGCCAGCAGCCTAATCTGGGACGGCTACGAGCAGTACGTC. Residues: CASSLIWDGYEQYV.

This clonotype was recorded at least ten times. The chain joins TRBV28 to TRBJ1-6; 9 positions match TRBD1. This CDR3 comprises 14 residues. Trimming took 6 bases from V and 12 from J; bases not matched to a gene: 9. Germline loops: CDR1 MDHEN, CDR2 SYDVKM. DNA for the CDR3: TGTGCCAGCAGGATCCGGACAGGGGCGGGACCCCTCCACTTT. This sequence encodes CASRIRTGAGPLHF.

This rearrangement joins TRBV10-3 to TRBJ2-1; 8 bases are shared with TRBD2. The CDR3 is made up of 14 amino acids. Trimming at V came to 11 bases and at J to 8 bases, leaving 14 bases not matched to a gene. Germline CDR1 and CDR2: ENHRY and SYGVKD. The chain's CDR3 is CAARGAGGLDEQFF. The CDR3 region has the DNA TGTGCCGCCCGGGGGGCGGGGGGTCTCGATGAGCAGTTCTTC.

The chain joins TRBV12-5 to TRBJ2-7, with 7 nucleotides matching TRBD1. Losses at the gene ends were 3 bases for V and 6 bases for J; bases not matched to a gene: 17. CDR1 is LGHNT and CDR2 is FRNRAP in the germline V gene. This CDR3 contains 17 residues. The CDR3: CASGFLIRDSPTGEQYF. The DNA for the CDR3 is TGTGCTAGTGGTTTCTTGATCCGGGACAGCCCTACTGGCGAGCAGTACTTC.

Here the CDR3 DNA reads TGTGCCAGCAGTCCAGCTGGGGGGGGACCTCTCTACGAGCAGTACGTC. It codes for CASSPAGGGPLYEQYV. This chain joins TRBV6-1 and TRBJ2-7; TRBD2 agrees at 7 bases. CDR1 is MNHNS and CDR2 is SASEGT in the germline V gene. The CDR3 has 16 amino acids. The V gene end was trimmed by 5 bases and the J gene end by 3 bases; junction bases not matched to a gene: 13.

The gene calls are TRBV10-3 and TRBJ2-7; D possibly matches TRBD1 or TRBD2 (5 bases each). The CDR3 is made up of 13 amino acids. Germline V gives CDR1 ENHRY, CDR2 SYGVKD. Trimming pared 3 bases from V and 2 bases from J, leaving 8 bases between. The CDR3 DNA reads as TGTGCCATCAGTGATGGGGACCCCTACGAGCAGTACTTC. Residues: CAISDGDPYEQYF.

This clonotype has a single count. The chain combines TRBV7-9 with TRBJ2-2, with D perhaps matching TRBD1 (5 bases). CDR1 SEHNR and CDR2 FQNEAQ come from the germline V gene (reference sequence). The CDR3 covers 17 residues. V was clipped by 1 base and J by 1 base, with 13 bases between them. CDR3 bases: TGTGCCAGCAGCTTAGGTGGGCAGGGCAGGAACACCGGGGAGCTGTTTTTT. Translation gives CASSLGGQGRNTGELFF.

The chain couples TRBV7-9 to TRBJ1-1; 10 positions agree with TRBD1. V lost 6 bases, J lost 1 base, and 8 bases stayed unmatched. Germline values: CDR1 SEHNR, CDR2 FQNEAQ (reference sequence). The CDR3 has 16 residues. CDR3 amino acids: CASSHTGQGSNTEAFF. The CDR3 DNA sequence: TGTGCCAGCAGTCACACGGGACAGGGGTCGAACACTGAAGCTTTCTTT.

The V call is TRBV14, the J call TRBJ1-2; 7 bases line up with TRBD1. This CDR3 contains 13 residues. Losses at the gene ends were 2 bases for V and 5 bases for J; bases not matched to a gene: 2. Per germline, CDR1 SGHDN and CDR2 FVKESK. DNA for the CDR3: TGTGCCAGCAGCCAATTGACAGGGTATGGCTACACCTTC. This gives the protein CASSQLTGYGYTF.

This chain links TRBV6-5 with TRBJ2-2; D not certain. The CDR3 extends over 15 amino acids. Trimming took off 2 bases at V and 0 bases at J, with 7 bases between the two ends. Germline CDR1 is MNHEY and CDR2 is SVGAGI. CDR3: CASSYAHTNTGELFF. In DNA form, the CDR3 reads TGTGCCAGCAGTTACGCCCACACGAACACCGGGGAGCTGTTTTTT.

The chain employs TRBV20-1 and TRBJ1-4; 12 bases are shared with TRBD1. Germline CDR1 and CDR2: DFQATT and SNEGSKA (reference sequence). V lost 6 bases and J lost 0; bases outside the gene matches: 5. There are 16 residues in the CDR3. CDR3 coding DNA: TGCAGTGCGTGGGACAGGGGGCAGGCAACTAATGAAAAACTGTTTTTT. Protein product: CSAWDRGQATNEKLFF.

This clonotype has a single count. This sequence joins TRBV27 and TRBJ2-7; 8 nucleotides line up with TRBD1. CDR3 length: 15 amino acids. Germline assignment: CDR1 MNHEY and CDR2 SMNVEV (reference sequence). J was trimmed by 3 bases and V by 2 bases; bases with no gene match: 6. The CDR3 coding sequence is TGTGCCAGCAGTTTAGACGGAACAGGGGGCTACGAGCAGTACTTC. Encoded protein: CASSLDGTGGYEQYF.

V and J are TRBV5-6 and TRBJ2-7; TRBD2 is a possible D gene (5 bases). V was trimmed by 7 bases and J by 3 bases, leaving 17 bases between them. Germline V gene sequence: CDR1 SGHDT, CDR2 YYEEEE. This CDR3 spans 14 amino acids. DNA of the CDR3: TGTGCCAGCTCCGGAGGCGGGTACGACTACGAGCAGTACGTC. Its protein is CASSGGGYDYEQYV.

Ten or more counts support this clonotype. The chain recombines TRBV7-9 with TRBJ2-1, with TRBD2 as a possible D gene (6 bases). There are 13 residues in the CDR3. With 4 bases removed from V and 6 bases from J, the gap between germline ends came to 10 bases. Germline V lookup: CDR1 SEHNR, CDR2 FQNEAQ (reference sequence). The CDR3 region has the DNA TGTGCCAGCAGCTGGAGGGGTAGCAATGAGCAGTTCTTC. This encodes CASSWRGSNEQFF.

The chain recombines TRBV12-5 with TRBJ1-5, with 8 positions matching TRBD1. The CDR3 extends over 17 amino acids. J lost 3 bases, V lost 4 bases, and 11 bases had no gene match. Looked up from germline, CDR1 is LGHNT and CDR2 is FRNRAP. CDR3 DNA: TGTGCTAGTGGTTGGGGACAGGAGTCCTTATTCAATCAGCCCCAGCATTTT. It encodes CASGWGQESLFNQPQHF.

This chain connects TRBV29-1 to TRBJ2-3, with no clear D. Germline V gives CDR1 SQVTM, CDR2 ANQGSEA. Trimming removed 7 bases at V and 0 bases at J, with 5 bases between. The CDR3 contains 11 residues. CDR3 loop: CSADSTDTQYF. In nucleotides, the CDR3 is TGCAGCGCAGACAGCACAGATACGCAGTATTTT.

V gene TRBV20-1 combines with J gene TRBJ1-5, with 7 nucleotides matching TRBD1. The V gene's germline CDR1 is DFQATT and CDR2 SNEGSKA (reference sequence). The CDR3 has 13 residues. V shed 3 bases, J shed 11 bases, and the junction held 10 bases outside the gene matches. CDR3 sequence: CSARDRAGGTQHF. The DNA for the CDR3 is TGCAGTGCTAGGGACCGCGCAGGGGGGACCCAGCATTTT.

This clonotype was seen repeatedly, ten times or more. The chain has TRBV7-2 and TRBJ1-5; D is ambiguous. V lost 6 bases and J lost 9, with 21 bases in between. The length of the CDR3 is 15 residues. Germline loops: CDR1 SGHTA, CDR2 FQGNSA. The CDR3 reads CASSSGGFLTGPQHF. As DNA, the CDR3 is TGTGCCAGCAGTTCCGGAGGATTCTTAACGGGGCCCCAGCATTTT.

The sample holds a few counts of this clonotype. The CDR3 coding sequence is TGTGCCAGCAGTTACTCGGCGGTACTCTCTGGGGCCAACGTCCTGACTTTC. This sequence encodes CASSYSAVLSGANVLTF. The V gene is TRBV6-5, the J gene TRBJ2-6; D is uncertain. V was shortened by 0 bases and J by 0 bases, with 9 bases between the two germline ends. CDR3 length equals 17 residues. Per the germline V gene, CDR1 is MNHEY and CDR2 is SVGAGI.

This chain connects TRBV5-1 to TRBJ2-7; perhaps TRBD1 as D (6 bases). The CDR3 is 14 amino acids. Germline V CDR1 and CDR2: SGHRS, YFSETQ. Trimming took off 1 base at V and 4 bases at J, with 12 bases between the two ends. The CDR3 reads CASSLHGQPYEQYV. CDR3 sequence (DNA): TGCGCCAGCAGCTTGCATGGACAGCCGTACGAGCAGTACGTC.